This TCR beta chain was recovered during a study of shared clonotypes between healthy human individuals. Overall study results and limits: The study drew on few donors, limiting represented genetic and exposure-history diversity. Around 4.9% of naive CD4 clonotypes were shared across a handful of donors. Investigators expected sequencing depth to affect clonotype sharing among donors.

Comments on this clone: As yet, its antigen is unknown.

The method was immunoSEQ multiplex PCR; TCRdb's version includes in-frame clones alone and lacks a portion of them. The table lists about 2.1 million clones, 85% to 95% of them singletons. CD45RO-negative, CCR7-selected cells formed the naive CD8 fraction, which excluded terminally differentiated effector memory CD45RA+ cells. Source material: naive CD8+ T cells from PBMCs. This sequence was found in a man between 18 and 29 years old in good health. Some clones in this sample may be carry-over from other donors' samples.

This CDR3 reads CASSPVGVVADTQYF. CDR3 in DNA: TGTGCCAGCTCACCAGTGGGAGTAGTGGCAGATACGCAGTATTTT. This rearrangement joins TRBV18 to TRBJ2-3, with D possibly being TRBD2 (5 bases). Trimming stripped 2 bases from V and 4 bases from J, with 13 bases between. This CDR3 is built from 15 residues. Per the germline V gene, CDR1 is KGHSH and CDR2 is LQKENI.